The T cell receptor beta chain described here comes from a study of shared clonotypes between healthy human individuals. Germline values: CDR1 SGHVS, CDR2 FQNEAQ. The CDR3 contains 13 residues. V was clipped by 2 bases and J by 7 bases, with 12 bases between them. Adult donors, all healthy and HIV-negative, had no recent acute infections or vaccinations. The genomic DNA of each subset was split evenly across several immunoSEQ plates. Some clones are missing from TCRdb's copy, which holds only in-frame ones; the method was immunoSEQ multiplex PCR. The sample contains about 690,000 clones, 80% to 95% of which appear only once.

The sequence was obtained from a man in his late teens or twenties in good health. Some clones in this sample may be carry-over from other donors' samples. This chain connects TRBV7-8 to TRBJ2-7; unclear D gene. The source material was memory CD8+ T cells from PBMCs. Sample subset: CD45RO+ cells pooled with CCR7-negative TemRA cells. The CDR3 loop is CASSLLVRPEQYF. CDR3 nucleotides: TGTGCCAGCAGCTTATTGGTCCGGCCAGAGCAGTACTTC.